This T cell receptor beta chain was recorded in a study of Ad26.COV2.S vaccination and SARS-CoV-2 variants. The CDR3 is made up of 14 amino acids. Per the germline V gene, CDR1 is MNHEY and CDR2 is SMNVEV (reference sequence). Trimming removed 3 bases at V and 1 base at J, with 9 bases between. Sequencing used immunoSEQ multiplex PCR; TCRdb keeps in-frame clones, though not all of them. The sample carries nearly 400,000 clones, 89% recorded once. The treatment here: 15 to 20 received Ad26.COV2.S at low or high dose, single or two shots; a few received placebo; per-sample allocation not given. Sampling was done on day 63 after the first vaccine or placebo injection.

This rearrangement joins TRBV27 to TRBJ2-5, with D perhaps matching TRBD1 (6 bases). The material was peripheral blood, obtained in a trial of Ad26.COV2.S vaccine versus placebo. The clonotype was recovered from a person between 18 and 65 years old who received the Ad26.COV2.S COVID-19 vaccine or a placebo. Here the CDR3 reads CASSFMDSQETQYF. The CDR3 DNA sequence: TGTGCCAGCAGTTTTATGGACAGCCAAGAGACCCAGTACTTC.